The source of this T cell receptor (beta chain) is a study of long-term antiretroviral therapy in people with HIV. Study outcomes and limitations: Clones expanded before ART dominated the repertoire at all time points. Whereas controls had wider CDR3 length ranges, HIV repertoires had narrower ones.

Germline V gives CDR1 SGHVS, CDR2 FQNEAQ. V was cut by 6 bases and J by 0 bases, with 15 bases left in between. The length of the CDR3 is 17 residues. They ran version v3.0 of the immunoSEQ assay at survey level. Sequencing used immunoSEQ multiplex PCR; TCRdb keeps in-frame clones, though not all of them. The sample shows about 23,000 clones, roughly four fifths of them seen only once. Note on this clone: What it recognizes is unknown.

Only United States sites treated participants with HIV. The cryopreserved samples used held roughly 0.95-10 million PBMC prior to extraction of DNA. This clonotype originated in a man aged 25 to 45 with HIV. The rearrangement links TRBV7-8 to TRBJ2-6; a weak D match, TRBD2 (7 bases). This specimen consisted of unsorted PBMCs, obtained 1.5 years after starting antiretroviral therapy. The CDR3 sequence: CASRGGDTRSGANVLTF. In DNA, the CDR3 is TGTGCCAGCAGGGGAGGGGACACCCGCTCTGGGGCCAACGTCCTGACTTTC.